These T cell receptor beta chains were read from a single sample in a study of cytomegalovirus exposure and HLA in healthy donors. Profiled with immunoSEQ multiplex PCR; TCRdb holds only in-frame clones, not every one. The data contain approximately 190,000 clones, around 87% of them singletons. The sequencing input was PBMCs. These TCRs come from a man between 25 and 39 years old in good health and CMV-seronegative. Each CDR3 is given without its conserved first and last residue. Fields, in order: V gene, clone size, J gene, CDR3 length, CDR3 protein. A clone size is listed for some rows: how often the clone was seen (once, few, many), or a class if it is expanded.

TRBV28	.	TRBJ2-3	13	ASSFGQGGTDTQY
TRBV29-1	.	TRBJ1-1	11	SVETVVNTEAF
TRBV7-6	.	.	10	ASSPGGYEQY
TRBV28	.	TRBJ1-1	11	ASRRQGWTEAF
TRBV18	.	TRBJ2-2	18	ASSLYDSTSGGRSPGELF
TRBV5-5	.	TRBJ1-5	14	ASSAGGGYSNQPQH
TRBV4-3	.	TRBJ2-7	13	ASSQARTGSYEQY
TRBV5-4	.	TRBJ2-1	14	ASSLDGTSRSNEQF
TRBV10-3	.	.	12	AISESTGSYEQY
TRBV27	.	TRBJ2-1	11	ASRTLAGWGQF
TRBV5-1	.	TRBJ2-7	12	ASSLVPGPYEQY
TRBV25-1	.	TRBJ2-7	14	ASSDDRTGTPYEQY
TRBV28	.	TRBJ1-1	11	ASSPSSLLEAF
TRBV6-5	once	TRBJ1-2	11	ASRATNNYGYT
TRBV10-1	.	TRBJ2-3	12	ASSEGGSIDTQY
TRBV4-3	.	.	11	ASSQSGFYEQY
TRBV11-2	.	TRBJ1-1	12	ASSLAFLNTEAF
TRBV2	.	TRBJ2-1	9	ASRSWNEQF
TRBV28	few	TRBJ1-2	10	ASSPQGFGYT
TRBV4-1	.	TRBJ1-1	15	ASSYNPPRGLGTEAF
TRBV19	.	TRBJ1-1	13	ASSTGGGLRTEAF
TRBV11-2	once	TRBJ2-7	13	ASSSPGLSSYEQY
TRBV7-8	.	TRBJ1-6	14	ASSPYRDILNSPLH
TRBV6-6	.	TRBJ2-7	11	ASSDRPSYEQY
TRBV19	.	TRBJ2-7	12	ASSGTGGPYEQY
TRBV6-1	.	TRBJ2-5	9	AGGLPETQY
TRBV28	.	TRBJ2-7	14	ASSSIDRVKPPEQY
TRBV28	.	TRBJ2-7	9	ASSPLREQY
TRBV5-8	.	TRBJ1-1	12	ASRKGLMNTEAF
TRBV4-1	.	TRBJ1-5	14	ASSQVGGGGHQPQH
TRBV6-5	.	TRBJ1-1	12	ASSYGQGRTEAF
TRBV5-1	.	TRBJ2-3	12	ASSPGTGLDTQY
TRBV7-2	.	TRBJ2-3	13	ASSARELVTDTQY
TRBV2	.	TRBJ2-7	12	ASSVGTGIYEQY
TRBV9	few	TRBJ1-2	13	ASSSLGGQGGGYT
TRBV15	.	TRBJ2-7	9	ATSRHGEQY
TRBV7-9	.	TRBJ1-4	13	ASSLGAGVNEKLF
TRBV25-1	.	TRBJ1-1	11	ASSGQGSTEAF
TRBV5-4	.	TRBJ2-3	11	ASSFGAGDTQY
TRBV7-2	.	TRBJ1-2	12	ASSLSQGYYGYT
TRBV11-2	.	TRBJ1-2	12	ASSLDSRHYGYT
TRBV4-1	.	TRBJ1-1	12	ASSQATQGAKAF
TRBV28	.	TRBJ2-7	9	ASSLGPRLY
TRBV9	.	TRBJ2-7	13	ASSADAGRPYEQY
TRBV4-1	.	TRBJ1-2	13	ASKIDDSPNYGYT
TRBV29-1	.	TRBJ2-1	12	SVDWADGYNEQF
TRBV6-1	.	TRBJ1-2	15	ASSADRALLANYGYT
TRBV4-2	.	TRBJ1-1	11	ASGTEINTEAF
TRBV5-1	.	TRBJ2-5	15	ASSRAVVAGFQETQY
TRBV28	.	TRBJ1-2	10	ASRQPNYGYT
TRBV6-6	.	TRBJ1-1	11	ASTQPTNTEAF
TRBV18	once	TRBJ2-7	11	ASSPRTEGEQY
TRBV11-2	.	TRBJ2-7	15	ASSLRFIAARLNEQY
TRBV30	.	TRBJ2-7	11	AWSVSNSYEQY
TRBV5-1	.	TRBJ2-3	13	ASSPTSGGTDTQY